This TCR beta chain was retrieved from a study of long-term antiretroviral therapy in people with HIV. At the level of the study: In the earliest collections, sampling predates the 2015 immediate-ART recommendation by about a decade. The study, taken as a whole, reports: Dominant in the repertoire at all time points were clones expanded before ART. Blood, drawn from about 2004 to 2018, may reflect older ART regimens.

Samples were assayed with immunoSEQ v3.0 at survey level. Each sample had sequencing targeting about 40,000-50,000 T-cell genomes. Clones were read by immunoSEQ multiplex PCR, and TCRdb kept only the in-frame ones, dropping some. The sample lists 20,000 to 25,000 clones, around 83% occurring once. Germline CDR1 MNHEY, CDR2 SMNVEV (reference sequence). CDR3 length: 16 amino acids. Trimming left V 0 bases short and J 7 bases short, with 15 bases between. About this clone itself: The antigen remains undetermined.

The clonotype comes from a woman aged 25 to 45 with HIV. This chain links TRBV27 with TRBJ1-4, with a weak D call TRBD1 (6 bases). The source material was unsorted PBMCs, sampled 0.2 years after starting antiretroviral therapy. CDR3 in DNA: TGTGCCAGCAGTTTATCGCAACAGGGAAGGGGTGAAAAACTGTTTTTT. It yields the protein CASSLSQQGRGEKLFF.